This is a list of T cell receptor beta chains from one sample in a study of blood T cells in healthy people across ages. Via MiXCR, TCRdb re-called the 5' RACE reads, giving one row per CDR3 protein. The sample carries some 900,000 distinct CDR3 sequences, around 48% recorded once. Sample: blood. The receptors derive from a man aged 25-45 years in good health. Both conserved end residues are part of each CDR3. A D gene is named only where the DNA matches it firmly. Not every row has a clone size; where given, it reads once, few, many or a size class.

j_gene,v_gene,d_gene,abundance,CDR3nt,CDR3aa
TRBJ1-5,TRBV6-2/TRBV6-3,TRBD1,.,TGTGCCAGCAGTTACGGGACAGGGGTATCTAGCAATCAGCCCCAGCATTTT,CASSYGTGVSSNQPQHF
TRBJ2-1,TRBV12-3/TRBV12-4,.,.,TGTGCCAGCAGCCGCCGACAGTACAATGAGCAGTTCTTC,CASSRRQYNEQFF
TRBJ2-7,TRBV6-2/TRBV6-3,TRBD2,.,TGTGCCAGCAGTTATAGCGGGAGTCTGGTCTACGAGCAGTACTTC,CASSYSGSLVYEQYF
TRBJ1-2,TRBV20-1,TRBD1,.,TGCAGTGGTCCGGGACAGACGATCTATGGCTACACCTTC,CSGPGQTIYGYTF
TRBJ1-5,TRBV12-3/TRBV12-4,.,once,TGTGCCAGCAGCCCAGGGGTCGGGGGTCAGCCCCAGCATTTT,CASSPGVGGQPQHF
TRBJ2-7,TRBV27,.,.,TGTGCCAGCAGCCGGAGCCCCAGGGATCGGCAGTACTTC,CASSRSPRDRQYF
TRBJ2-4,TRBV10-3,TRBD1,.,TGTGCCATCAGTGAGCCGCGGATTGGGACAGTTCCCTTAGTGCAGTACTTC,CAISEPRIGTVPLVQYF
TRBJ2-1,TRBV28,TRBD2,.,TGTGCCAGCGGTACTAGCGGGCGGTACAATGAGCAGTTCTTC,CASGTSGRYNEQFF
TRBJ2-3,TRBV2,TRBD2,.,TGTGCCAGCAGTGCAGCGGGGCCGGATACGCAGTATTTT,CASSAAGPDTQYF
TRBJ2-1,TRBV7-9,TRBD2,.,TGTGCCAGCTTCTCCGCACTAGCGGGAGTTTACAATGAGCAGTTCTTC,CASFSALAGVYNEQFF
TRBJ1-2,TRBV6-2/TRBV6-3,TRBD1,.,TGTGCCAGCAGGCGCGACAGGGAAATCTATGGCTACACCTTC,CASRRDREIYGYTF
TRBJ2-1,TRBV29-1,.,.,TGCAGCGTTGTCGGTTACAATGAGCAGTTCTTC,CSVVGYNEQFF
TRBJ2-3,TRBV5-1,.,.,TGCGCCAGCAGCTCCCGACCAGGAGGTATGGATACGCAGTATTTT,CASSSRPGGMDTQYF
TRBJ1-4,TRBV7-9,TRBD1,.,TGTGCCAGCAGCGCAACAGCCGGGACAGCTATATATGCAACTAATGAAAAACTGTTTTTT,CASSATAGTAIYATNEKLFF
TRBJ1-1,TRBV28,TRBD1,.,TGTGCCAGCAGCGCCAGGGGGTTCACTGAAGCTTTCTTT,CASSARGFTEAFF
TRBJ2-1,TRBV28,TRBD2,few,TGTGCCTGTATCGCCGGGGGGGGCAATGAGCAGTTCTTC,CACIAGGGNEQFF
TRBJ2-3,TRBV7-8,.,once,TGTGCCAGCAGCTTACGACAGTTGCCTATCACAGATACGCAGTATTTT,CASSLRQLPITDTQYF
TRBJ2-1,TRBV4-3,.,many,TGCGCCAGCAGCCAAGCAGGTCTGTGGGGGAGTTACAATGAGCAGTTCTTC,CASSQAGLWGSYNEQFF
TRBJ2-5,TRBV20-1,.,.,TGCAGTGCTAGAATCTTCGGGGAGGCGGGGGCAGAGACCCAGTACTTC,CSARIFGEAGAETQYF
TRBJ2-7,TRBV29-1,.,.,TGCAGCGTTGAAGAGGAGGGGGGAGCCACCTACGAGCAGTACTTC,CSVEEEGGATYEQYF
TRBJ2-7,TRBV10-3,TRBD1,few,TGTGCCATCAGTGGGACGACGGACAGGGGGCAATCCTCCTACGAGCAGTACTTC,CAISGTTDRGQSSYEQYF
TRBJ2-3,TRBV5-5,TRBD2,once,TGTGCCAGCAGCTTGGATCCTAGCGGGGGAGCAGATACGCAGTATTTT,CASSLDPSGGADTQYF
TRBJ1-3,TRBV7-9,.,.,TGTGCCAGCAGCCCCCGGACGGCCTCGAGAGGAAACACCATATATTTT,CASSPRTASRGNTIYF
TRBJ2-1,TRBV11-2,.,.,TGTGCCAGCAGCTCTACAGGGAGGCAGCAGTTCTTC,CASSSTGRQQFF
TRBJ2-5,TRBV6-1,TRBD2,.,TGTGCCAGCACCCTGACTAGCGGGGGGACCCTGATCCAAGAGACCCAGTACTTC,CASTLTSGGTLIQETQYF
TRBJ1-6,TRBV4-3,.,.,TGCGCCAGCAGCCAACAGACTACGGTTAATAATTCACCCCTCCACTTT,CASSQQTTVNNSPLHF